Each of the 18 T cell receptor beta chains below was sequenced from the same sample in a study of OX40 agonist ivuxolimab in advanced cancers. Assay used: immunoSEQ multiplex PCR; TCRdb lists only in-frame clones, some missing. Of just over 20,000 clones listed, approximately 87% were seen once; the top ten hold around 25%. The specimen comprised CD4+ or CD8+ T cells sorted from blood, sampled in a trial of the OX40 agonist ivuxolimab. Receptors originate from an adult with an advanced solid tumor such as melanoma, head and neck, liver or kidney cancer.

This clone was observed a handful of times. This chain uses TRBV27 with TRBJ2-3; D gene uncertain. Trimming shortened V by 2 bases and J by 2 bases, and 8 bases separated the two germline ends. The CDR3 totals 14 residues. Looked up from germline, CDR1 is MNHEY and CDR2 is SMNVEV (reference sequence). Here the CDR3 DNA reads TGTGCCAGCAGTTTAATCGGGTTCACAGATACGCAGTATTTT. Its translation is CASSLIGFTDTQYF.

The V gene is TRBV14, the J gene TRBJ1-2; D is perhaps TRBD1 (6 bases). The CDR3 consists of 14 residues. With 4 bases removed from V and 4 bases from J, the gap between germline ends came to 13 bases. CDR1 and CDR2 (germline): SGHDN, FVKESK. CDR3 nucleotide sequence: TGTGCCAGCAGCCCGGGACAATCCGTCTATGGCTACACCTTC. As protein: CASSPGQSVYGYTF.

The chain has TRBV5-5 and TRBJ2-7; 7 bases align to TRBD1. The J segment lost 5 bases and the V segment lost 4 bases, leaving 15 bases of the junction unmatched. The CDR3 length is 16 residues. Germline V lookup: CDR1 SGHKS, CDR2 YYEKEE (reference sequence). The DNA for the CDR3 is TGTGCCAGCAGCCCGGGCATGAGGGGGCTGTTGGACGAGCAGTACTTC. This codes for CASSPGMRGLLDEQYF.

Sample share makes this clone medium-sized (0.01 to 0.1%). The rearrangement joins TRBV6-4 to TRBJ2-3; 7 bases line up with TRBD2. This CDR3 has 17 amino acids. V gave up 3 bases and J gave up 5 bases; unmatched junction bases: 14. Germline CDR1 MRHNA, CDR2 SNTAGT. In DNA form, the CDR3 reads TGTGCCAGCAGTGATCCGACTAGTGGGGGGGATGGAGATACGCAGTATTTT. Amino acids: CASSDPTSGGDGDTQYF.

The chain couples TRBV6-5 to TRBJ2-3; D gene uncertain. Per germline, CDR1 MNHEY and CDR2 SVGAGI. Trimming left V 2 bases short and J 2 bases short, with 8 bases between. There are 14 residues in the CDR3. The CDR3 DNA reads TGTGCCAGCAGTTACAACGAAAACACAGATACGCAGTATTTT. Protein product: CASSYNENTDTQYF.

The gene calls are TRBV7-2 and TRBJ2-7, with D perhaps matching TRBD2 (7 bases). V lost 5 bases to trimming and J lost 4 bases, with 18 bases between them. Germline V gene lookup returns CDR1 SGHTA and CDR2 FQGNSA. This CDR3 comprises 15 residues. CDR3: CASSPAGTTSYEQYF. The CDR3 bases are TGTGCCAGCAGCCCAGCGGGGACAACTTCTTACGAGCAGTACTTC.

V usage is TRBV9 and J usage is TRBJ2-1; possibly TRBD1 for D (6 bases). V lost 0 bases, J lost 3 bases, and 16 bases lay in between. The CDR3 length is 17 residues. From germline, CDR1 is SGDLS and CDR2 YYNGEE. CDR3 DNA: TGTGCCAGCAGCGTAGTGCCAGGGGAAGGTCACTACAATGAGCAGTTCTTC. It encodes CASSVVPGEGHYNEQFF.

This clone was detected once. This chain joins TRBV7-9 and TRBJ2-2; tentative D call: TRBD2 (5 bases). V shed 1 base and J shed 6 bases, with 6 bases lying between them. Germline CDR1 and CDR2: SEHNR and FQNEAQ (reference sequence). The CDR3 is 13 amino acids. CDR3 amino acids: CASSLGGAGELFF. Written as DNA, the CDR3 is TGTGCCAGCAGCTTAGGGGGAGCCGGGGAGCTGTTTTTT.

The chain uses TRBV5-6 and TRBJ2-3; D possibly corresponds to TRBD2 (7 bases). Germline values: CDR1 SGHDT, CDR2 YYEEEE. This CDR3 is built from 14 residues. V shed 2 bases and J shed 5 bases, with 12 bases lying between them. The CDR3 bases are TGTGCCAGCAGCTTACCGGGGGGCCTAGATACGCAGTATTTT. Residues: CASSLPGGLDTQYF.

The V call is TRBV5-4, the J call TRBJ2-7, with a tentative D call TRBD1 (5 bases). This CDR3 comprises 15 residues. CDR1 is SGHNT, CDR2 YYREEE, per germline (reference sequence). The V end lost 3 bases, the J end lost 3 bases, and 16 bases lay between the germline ends. The CDR3 bases are TGTGCCAGCAGCTCGGATTTGGTGGACATCTACGAGCAGTACTTC. This codes for CASSSDLVDIYEQYF.

The table lists this clone with a count of one. The V gene is TRBV6-5, the J gene TRBJ2-7; TRBD1 aligns across 7 bases. With V trimmed by 6 bases and J by 5 bases, 7 bases remained unmatched. Per germline, CDR1 MNHEY and CDR2 SVGAGI. The CDR3 is 13 amino acids. This CDR3 is CASRKTGVDEQYF. The CDR3 DNA reads as TGTGCCAGCAGAAAAACAGGGGTAGACGAGCAGTACTTC.

The rearrangement links TRBV9 to TRBJ2-3; D uncertain. Germline V lookup: CDR1 SGDLS, CDR2 YYNGEE. Trimming removed 0 bases at V and 9 bases at J, with 17 bases between. The CDR3 length is 15 residues. This CDR3 is CASSVGLPDSVTQYF. CDR3 sequence (DNA): TGTGCCAGCAGCGTAGGCCTTCCCGACTCCGTGACGCAGTATTTT.

The chain links TRBV4-3 to TRBJ2-7; 9 bases match TRBD1. V shed 1 base, J shed 3 bases, and the junction held 4 bases outside the gene matches. CDR1 is LGHNA, CDR2 YSLEER, per germline. CDR3 size: 15 residues. The CDR3 loop is CASSQGAGQGYEQYF. DNA for the CDR3: TGCGCCAGCAGCCAAGGCGCGGGACAGGGCTACGAGCAGTACTTC.

For this clone: This is likely a read error, given that the CDR3 carries no conserved phenylalanine or tryptophan at its end. V usage is TRBV4-1 and J usage is TRBJ1-6, with D tentatively TRBD1 (5 bases). The V gene's germline CDR1 is MGHRA and CDR2 YSYEKL. Trimming cost V 3 bases and J 8 bases, with 23 bases left between them. The CDR3 totals 18 residues. Here the CDR3 DNA reads TGCGCCAGCAGCCAGGACGGTTCGATCAGGGAAATCTATTCACCCCTCCACCTT. Amino acid sequence: CASSQDGSIREIYSPLHL.

A single count supports this clone. This rearrangement joins TRBV28 to TRBJ2-7; D ambiguous. This CDR3 comprises 13 residues. Trimming shortened V by 6 bases and J by 3 bases, and 12 bases separated the two germline ends. In germline, CDR1 is MDHEN, CDR2 SYDVKM. CDR3 amino acids: CASSLGSSYEQYF. Written as DNA, the CDR3 is TGTGCCAGCAGCCTAGGAAGCAGCTACGAGCAGTACTTC.

The chain is built from TRBV7-3 and TRBJ2-7; D possibly corresponds to TRBD1 (5 bases). V was shortened by 2 bases and J by 3 bases, with 11 bases between the two germline ends. The CDR3 is 14 residues long. In germline, CDR1 is SGHTA, CDR2 FQGTGA. The CDR3 loop is CASSLSGIGYEQYF. The CDR3 DNA reads TGTGCCAGCAGCTTATCAGGGATTGGCTACGAGCAGTACTTC.

V gene TRBV5-5 combines with J gene TRBJ1-1; D ambiguous. In germline, CDR1 is SGHKS, CDR2 YYEKEE (reference sequence). V lost 0 bases, J lost 5 bases, and 11 bases lay in between. The length of the CDR3 is 14 residues. Here the CDR3 reads CASSLVWGGTEAFF. The CDR3 DNA sequence: TGTGCCAGCAGCTTGGTATGGGGTGGGACTGAAGCTTTCTTT. Complete variable domain (other parts from reference TRBV5-5 and TRBJ1-1): DAGVTQSPTHLIKTRGQQVTLRCSPISGHKSVSWYQQVLGQGPQFIFQYYEKEERGRGNFPDRFSARQFPNYSSELNVNALLLGDSALYLCASSLVWGGTEAFFGQGTRLTVV.

The DNA of the CDR3 is TGTGCCAGCTCCCCTGAGCGGAACAATGAGCAGTTCTTC. Protein product: CASSPERNNEQFF. The rearrangement uses TRBV27 and TRBJ2-1; TRBD2 is a possible D gene (5 bases). Trimming took off 8 bases at V and 5 bases at J, with 13 bases between the two ends. The CDR3 length is 13 residues. The V gene's germline CDR1 is MNHEY and CDR2 SMNVEV (reference sequence).